This TCR beta chain was observed in a study of response to subunit inactivated influenza vaccine (dated by TCRdb to 2017 to 2018). Notes on the research overall: To follow how T cells responded to a trivalent subunit inactivated influenza vaccine, the researchers relied on deep quantitative profiling of the T cell receptor repertoire.

Counted from cysteine to phenylalanine, this CDR3 has 13 amino acids. The only DNA kept is the CDR3, 39 bases in frame from the first base. The germline ends are 10 bases apart after V is trimmed by 5 bases and J by 2 bases. In the germline V gene, CDR1 corresponds to MGHRA and CDR2 to YSYEKL. The library came from RT-PCR. Sequencer: Illumina HiSeq 2500. Using fastp at Q25 and MiXCR, TCRdb reprocessed the public reads and kept productive beta chains. Rows are unified per CDR3 protein, each entry keeping the most common DNA and genes. A total of 650,000 to 850,000 distinct CDR3 sequences appear in this sample, approximately 13% of them only once. The ten largest account for around 7.3% of the sample. This clonotype came up many times. Its antigen is still unknown. There are no base qualities to consult, and no much larger clone falls within one base. General findings and caveats noted by the study authors: According to the authors, only a limited number of new T cells may be recruited by each seasonal influenza vaccination.

Rearrangement joined TRBV4-1 to TRBJ2-7; the D region possibly corresponds to TRBD1 (6 bases align). The starting material was PBMCs from blood, obtained 14 days before vaccination. This TCR was recovered from a man aged 50 or older who received an inactivated influenza vaccine. Donor details come from another sample of the same person, matched by shared clones. The CDR3 sequence is CASSRTVAYEQYF. The nucleotide sequence reads as follows: TGCGCCAGCAGCAGGACAGTTGCCTACGAGCAGTACTTC.